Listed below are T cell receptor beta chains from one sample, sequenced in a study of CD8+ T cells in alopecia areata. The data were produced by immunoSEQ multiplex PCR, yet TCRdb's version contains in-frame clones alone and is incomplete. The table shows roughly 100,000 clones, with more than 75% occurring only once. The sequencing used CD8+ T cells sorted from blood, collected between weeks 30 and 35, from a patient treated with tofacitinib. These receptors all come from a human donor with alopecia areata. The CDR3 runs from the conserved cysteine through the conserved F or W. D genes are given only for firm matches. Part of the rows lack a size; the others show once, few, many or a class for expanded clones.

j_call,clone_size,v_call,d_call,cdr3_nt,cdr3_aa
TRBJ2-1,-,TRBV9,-,TGTGCCAGCAGCGTAGCGGTTACCAGCTCCTACAATGAGCAGTTCTTC,CASSVAVTSSYNEQFF
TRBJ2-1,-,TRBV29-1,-,TGCAGCGTTGAAGATGACACTGAAACCCAGTTCTTC,CSVEDDTETQFF
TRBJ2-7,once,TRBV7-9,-,TGTGCCAGCAGCTCAGACAGCGGCGAGCAGTACTTC,CASSSDSGEQYF
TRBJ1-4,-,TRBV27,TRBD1,TGTGCCAGCAGTTTAGGACAGGATGCAACTAATGAAAAACTGTTTTTT,CASSLGQDATNEKLFF
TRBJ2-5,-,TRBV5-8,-,TGTGCCAGCAGCCCGACCTTCCTAGACCAAGAGACCCAGTACTTC,CASSPTFLDQETQYF
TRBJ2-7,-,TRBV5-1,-,TGCGCCAGCAGCTTGTCTGTAGAAGTCGACGAGCAGTACTTC,CASSLSVEVDEQYF
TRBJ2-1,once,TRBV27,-,TGTGCCAGCAGTTTGACGGAGGGTGAGCAGTTCTTC,CASSLTEGEQFF
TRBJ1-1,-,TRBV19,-,TGTGCCAGTAGTGATTACGTGAACACTGAAGCTTTCTTT,CASSDYVNTEAFF
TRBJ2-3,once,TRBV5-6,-,TGTGCCAGCAGCTTTTCCACAGATACGCAGTATTTT,CASSFSTDTQYF
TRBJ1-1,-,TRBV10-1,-,TGCGCCAGCAGTCAGGGGAACATGAACACTGAAGCTTTCTTT,CASSQGNMNTEAFF
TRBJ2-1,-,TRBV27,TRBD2,TGTGCCAGCAGTTTAGTTGGCGGGAGATACAATGAGCAGTTCTTC,CASSLVGGRYNEQFF
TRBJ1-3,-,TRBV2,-,TGTGCCAGCCGCGATAGTGACGGCCTCATCTCTGGAAACACCATATATTTT,CASRDSDGLISGNTIYF
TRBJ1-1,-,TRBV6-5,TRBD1,TGTGCCAGCAGACAGGGGCCTGAAGCTTTCTTT,CASRQGPEAFF
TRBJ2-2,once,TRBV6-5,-,TGTGCCAGCAGCCCGTTTTCCGGGGAGCTGTTTTTT,CASSPFSGELFF
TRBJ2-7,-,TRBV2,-,TGTGCCAGCAGTGGGGAATCTATTGAGCAGTACTTC,CASSGESIEQYF
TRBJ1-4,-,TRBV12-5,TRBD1,TGTGCTAGTGGTCCCTGGGACAGGGCCGTCCGTGAAAAACTGTTTTTT,CASGPWDRAVREKLFF
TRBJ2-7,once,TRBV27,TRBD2,TGTGCCAGCACTCTATTAATCGGGGAGGGACCGTCCTACGAGCAGTACTTC,CASTLLIGEGPSYEQYF
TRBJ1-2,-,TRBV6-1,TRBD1,TGTGCCAGCAGTGAAGAGGGACAGGGCGCCTACTATGGCTACACCTTC,CASSEEGQGAYYGYTF
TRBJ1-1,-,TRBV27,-,TGTGCCAGCACATCTTTAGCAGGGCTGTTGATGAACACTGAAGCTTTCTTT,CASTSLAGLLMNTEAFF
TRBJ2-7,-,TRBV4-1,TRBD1,TGCGCCAGCAGCCAAGTTGGGACAGGGGGCTACGAGCAGTACTTC,CASSQVGTGGYEQYF
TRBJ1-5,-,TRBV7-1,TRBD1,TGTGCCAGCAGCATGACAGGGGGAGATCAGCCCCAGCATTTT,CASSMTGGDQPQHF
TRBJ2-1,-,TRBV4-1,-,TGCGCCAGCAGCCCCATTAGACTTGACAATGAGCAGTTCTTC,CASSPIRLDNEQFF
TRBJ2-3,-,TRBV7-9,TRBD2,TGTGCCAGCAGCTTAAATCAGGCGGGAGGGCCCAGCACAGATACGCAGTATTTT,CASSLNQAGGPSTDTQYF
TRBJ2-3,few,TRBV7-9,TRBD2,TGTGCCAGCAGCACGGGACTAGCGGGGCCCACAGATACGCAGTATTTT,CASSTGLAGPTDTQYF
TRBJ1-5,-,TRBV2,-,TGTGCCAGCAGTACCAGGGTTCCTCAGCCCCAGCATTTT,CASSTRVPQPQHF
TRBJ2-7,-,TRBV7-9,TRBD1,TGTGCCAGCAGCATATCGACAGGGCTGTTCGAGCAGTACTTC,CASSISTGLFEQYF
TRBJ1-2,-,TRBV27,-,TGTGCCAGCAGCACAGGGAGGGACTATGGCTACACCTTC,CASSTGRDYGYTF
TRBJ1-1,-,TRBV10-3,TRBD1,TGTGCCATCAGGCAAACCGGGACAGAGAACACTGAAGCTTTCTTT,CAIRQTGTENTEAFF
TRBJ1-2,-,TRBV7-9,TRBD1,TGTGCCAGCAGCTCCGCGGCGGCAGGGGGGCGAGATGGCTACACCTTC,CASSSAAAGGRDGYTF
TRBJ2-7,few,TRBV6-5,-,TGTGCCAGCAGTGGCCAGACAGGCTCTATCTACGAGCAGTACTTC,CASSGQTGSIYEQYF
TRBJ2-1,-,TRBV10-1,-,TGCGCCAGCAGTGACTACCGGGACTACAATGAGCAGTTCTTC,CASSDYRDYNEQFF
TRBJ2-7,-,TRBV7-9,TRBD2,TGTGCCAGCAGCTCTAGTGGGACTACCTCCTACGAGCAGTACTTC,CASSSSGTTSYEQYF
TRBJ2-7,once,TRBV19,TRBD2,TGTGCCAGTAGTCCCCCCAGCGGGGATCCCCGGGGCTACGAGCAGTACTTC,CASSPPSGDPRGYEQYF
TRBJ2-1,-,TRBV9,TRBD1,TGTGCCAGCAGCGTAGCCGGGGACAGCTACAATGAGCAGTTCTTC,CASSVAGDSYNEQFF
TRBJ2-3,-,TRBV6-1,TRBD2,TGTGCCAGCAGTGAAGAGTTCGGGGGAGGGGAATACGGCACAGATACGCAGTATTTT,CASSEEFGGGEYGTDTQYF
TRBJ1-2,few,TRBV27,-,TGTGCCAGCAAGTTCTCTCCCTTAGGCTATGGCTACACCTTC,CASKFSPLGYGYTF
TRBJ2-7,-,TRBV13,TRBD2,TGTGCCAGCAGCTTAGGTTCATCGACTAGCGGGTTCTACGAGCAGTACTTC,CASSLGSSTSGFYEQYF
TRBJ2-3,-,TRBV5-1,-,TGCGCCAGCAGCTGGACCTTCACAGATACGCAGTATTTT,CASSWTFTDTQYF
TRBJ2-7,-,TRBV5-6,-,TGTGCCAGCAGCTTGTGGCAGGTGTACGAGCAGTACTTC,CASSLWQVYEQYF
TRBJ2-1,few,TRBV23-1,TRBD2,TGCGCCAGCAGTCACCGACGGGCGGGGGGGCCGAGGAATGAGCAGTTCTTC,CASSHRRAGGPRNEQFF
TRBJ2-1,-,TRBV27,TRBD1,TGTGCCAGCAGACAGGGGCACGATGAGCAGTTCTTC,CASRQGHDEQFF
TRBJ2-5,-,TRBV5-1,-,TGCGCCAGCAGTCCTTTATACGGGACTGCCCCGGAGACCCAGTACTTC,CASSPLYGTAPETQYF
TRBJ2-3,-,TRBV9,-,TGTGCTTCCAGGGGAGGGGCAGATACGCAGTATTTT,CASRGGADTQYF
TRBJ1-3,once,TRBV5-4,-,TGTGCCAGCAGCTTGGACGGCCCCGGAAACACCATATATTTT,CASSLDGPGNTIYF
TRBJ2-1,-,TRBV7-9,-,TGTGCCAGCAGCTCCCCCAGCGGGCACAATGAGCAGTTCTTC,CASSSPSGHNEQFF
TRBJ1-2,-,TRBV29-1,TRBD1,TGCAGCGTTGTTGACAGGGGAGAAGCTAACTATGGCTACACCTTC,CSVVDRGEANYGYTF
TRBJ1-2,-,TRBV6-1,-,TGTGCCAGCAGTGAAGCCGGCGACCTCTATGGCTACACCTTC,CASSEAGDLYGYTF
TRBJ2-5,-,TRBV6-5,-,TGTGCCAGCCATACCGGAGAGACCCAGTACTTC,CASHTGETQYF
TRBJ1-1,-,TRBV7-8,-,TGTGCCAGCAGCCAACACGGCAGGCCAAACACTGAAGCTTTCTTT,CASSQHGRPNTEAFF
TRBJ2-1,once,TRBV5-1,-,TGCGCCAGCAGCCTACAGGGCCCCCCCGTCGATGAGCAGTTCTTC,CASSLQGPPVDEQFF
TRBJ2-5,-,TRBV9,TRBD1,TGTGCCAGCAGCCCCCCGACAGGGGGCTCCCGGGAGACCCAGTACTTC,CASSPPTGGSRETQYF
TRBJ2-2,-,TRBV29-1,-,TGCAGCGTAGACGATGAAGGAGACAACACCGGGGAGCTGTTTTTT,CSVDDEGDNTGELFF